The following is a T cell receptor (beta chain) sequence with its context. Its antigen is not known. Each CDR3 protein gets one entry after TCRdb re-called the reads with MiXCR. The sample has about 470,000 distinct CDR3 sequences, approximately 46% seen once. This sample was included in a study of T cell repertoires in cytomegalovirus infection. As for the study in general: HLA-C-restricted CMV epitopes, recently identified, and well-studied HLA-B-restricted ones were used by the study.

The CDR3 has 15 amino acids. Germline CDR1 and CDR2: SGHTA and FQGNSA. Trimming left V 1 base short and J 6 bases short, with 13 bases between. The sample was cultured PBMCs, taken from culture after CMV antigen stimulation. The chain has TRBV7-2 and TRBJ2-1; D is possibly TRBD2 (6 bases). This clonotype was sampled from a human donor in good health (CMV status not recorded). Some clones in this sample may be carry-over from other donors' samples. Written as DNA, the CDR3 is TGTGCCAGCAGCTTAGAGGCGGGAATCGTCAATGAGCAGTTCTTC. It translates to CASSLEAGIVNEQFF.